The rows below give T cell receptor beta chains drawn from one sample of a study of blood T cell repertoires in COVID-19. Produced via immunoSEQ multiplex PCR; TCRdb's table is partial and in-frame only. This table has 25,000 to 35,000 clones, roughly 85% appearing once. The sample comprised peripheral blood. The receptor set was obtained from a human donor in a cohort sampled during active COVID-19. Both conserved end residues are part of each CDR3. A D gene is named only where the DNA matches it firmly. The size of a clone is reported for some rows only, either as once, few or many, or as a class for expanded clones.

size: -; V: TRBV6-1; D: -; J: TRBJ1-2; DNA: TGTGCCAGCAGTGAAGCGACTCAGGGTGGGTATGGCTACACCTTC; CDR3: CASSEATQGGYGYTF
size: once; V: TRBV11-2; D: TRBD1; J: TRBJ2-5; DNA: TGTGCCAGCAGCACCTCACAGGGGGCAGGGGAGACCCAGTACTTC; CDR3: CASSTSQGAGETQYF
size: -; V: TRBV21-1; D: -; J: TRBJ2-7; DNA: TGTGCCAGCAGCAAACATGGGACTAGCGGGAGACACGAGCAGTACTTC; CDR3: CASSKHGTSGRHEQYF
size: -; V: TRBV9; D: TRBD1; J: TRBJ1-6; DNA: TGTGCCAGCAGCGTAACTAGCCACAGGGGAGGCACGGATAATTCACCCCTCCACTTT; CDR3: CASSVTSHRGGTDNSPLHF
size: -; V: TRBV5-1; D: -; J: TRBJ1-4; DNA: TGCGCCAGCAGCTTGGCCGGTGTAGGGGGTAATGAAAAACTGTTTTTT; CDR3: CASSLAGVGGNEKLFF
size: -; V: TRBV18; D: TRBD2; J: TRBJ2-1; DNA: TGTGCCACACTCCTAGCGGGAGTGGGAGAGCAGTTCTTC; CDR3: CATLLAGVGEQFF
size: -; V: TRBV10-3; D: -; J: TRBJ1-5; DNA: TGTGCCATCAGTGGGGGACAACTAGGGGATAGCAATCAGCCCCAGCATTTT; CDR3: CAISGGQLGDSNQPQHF
size: once; V: TRBV4-1; D: TRBD1; J: TRBJ2-3; DNA: TGCGCCAGCAGCCAAGTAACAGGGGCCGACACAGATACGCAGTATTTT; CDR3: CASSQVTGADTDTQYF
size: -; V: TRBV7-2; D: -; J: TRBJ2-3; DNA: TGTGCCAGCAGCTCGTACACAGATACGCAGTATTTT; CDR3: CASSSYTDTQYF
size: -; V: TRBV18; D: -; J: TRBJ2-1; DNA: TGTGCCAGCTCACTGGCGAGGTCTGGCGATGAGCAGTTCTTC; CDR3: CASSLARSGDEQFF
size: -; V: TRBV6-1; D: TRBD1; J: TRBJ2-7; DNA: TGTGCCAGCAGTGAGAGACAGGGATCCTATTCCAGCGAGCAGTACTTC; CDR3: CASSERQGSYSSEQYF
size: -; V: TRBV19; D: TRBD2; J: TRBJ2-5; DNA: TGTGCCAGTAGTATAGATGGCGGGGGTGGGGTTGAGACCCAGTACTTC; CDR3: CASSIDGGGGVETQYF
size: once; V: TRBV29-1; D: -; J: TRBJ1-1; DNA: TGCAGCGTTGAAATGCCCCCGGACACTGAAGCTTTCTTT; CDR3: CSVEMPPDTEAFF
size: -; V: TRBV2; D: -; J: TRBJ2-7; DNA: TGTGCCAGCAGGGCCGGAGTGGCCGTGGGAGCCTACGAGCAGTACTTC; CDR3: CASRAGVAVGAYEQYF
size: few; V: TRBV6-5; D: TRBD1; J: TRBJ1-5; DNA: TGTGCCAGCAGCGACGGGACAGTCCGCAATCAGCCCCAGCATTTT; CDR3: CASSDGTVRNQPQHF
size: -; V: TRBV18; D: TRBD1; J: TRBJ1-1; DNA: TGTGCCAGCTCACCACCAACAGGGGCCCTGAACACTGAAGCTTTCTTT; CDR3: CASSPPTGALNTEAFF
size: few; V: TRBV12-3/TRBV12-4; D: -; J: TRBJ1-6; DNA: TGTGCCAGCAGTGAAGGGACTATTTCACCCCTCCACTTT; CDR3: CASSEGTISPLHF
size: -; V: TRBV7-9; D: TRBD2; J: TRBJ2-7; DNA: TGTGCCAGCAGCTTAGCGGGCGGGGGGGCCTACGAGCAGTACTTC; CDR3: CASSLAGGGAYEQYF
size: -; V: TRBV7-3; D: -; J: TRBJ2-1; DNA: TGTGCCAGCAGCTTAACGGTGAAGGGGAATGAGCAGTTCTTC; CDR3: CASSLTVKGNEQFF
size: -; V: TRBV18; D: -; J: TRBJ2-5; DNA: TGTGCCAGCTCACCGGCCCTCCAAGAGACCCAGTACTTC; CDR3: CASSPALQETQYF
size: -; V: TRBV7-2; D: TRBD2; J: TRBJ2-4; DNA: TGTGCCAGCAGCACCACTAGCGGGGAGCTTTGGGGAGCCAAAAACATTCAGTACTTC; CDR3: CASSTTSGELWGAKNIQYF
size: -; V: TRBV21-1; D: -; J: TRBJ2-7; DNA: TGTGCCAGCATGCCACAGGGGTCCCCTCTAAGCTACGAGCAGTACTTC; CDR3: CASMPQGSPLSYEQYF
size: -; V: TRBV19; D: -; J: TRBJ2-1; DNA: TGTGCCAGTAAAGGACTCGGGAGCGTCAATGAGCAGTTCTTC; CDR3: CASKGLGSVNEQFF
size: -; V: TRBV19; D: TRBD1; J: TRBJ1-2; DNA: TGTGCCAGTAGTATAGTGCCGGACAGGGGGCTTGTCTATGGCTACACCTTC; CDR3: CASSIVPDRGLVYGYTF
size: -; V: TRBV5-6; D: TRBD1; J: TRBJ1-5; DNA: TGTGCCAGCAGCCTACGACAGGGGAATCAGCCCCAGCATTTT; CDR3: CASSLRQGNQPQHF
size: -; V: TRBV19; D: -; J: TRBJ1-5; DNA: TGTGCCACCACGACAGGCAATCAGCCCCAGCATTTT; CDR3: CATTTGNQPQHF
size: -; V: TRBV24-1; D: TRBD1; J: TRBJ2-7; DNA: TGTGCCACCAGAGGACAGGGAGTAAGCGAGCAGTACTTC; CDR3: CATRGQGVSEQYF
size: once; V: TRBV25-1; D: -; J: TRBJ1-2; DNA: TGTGCCAGCAGTCGGCCAGGCGAAGCCTATGGCTACACCTTC; CDR3: CASSRPGEAYGYTF
size: -; V: TRBV10-3; D: -; J: TRBJ2-1; DNA: TGTGCCATCTTAGGGGTCAATGAGCAGTTCTTC; CDR3: CAILGVNEQFF
size: -; V: TRBV7-9; D: -; J: TRBJ2-3; DNA: TGTGCCAGCAGCTTACTGGTAGAGGATACGCAGTATTTT; CDR3: CASSLLVEDTQYF
size: once; V: TRBV5-5; D: -; J: TRBJ1-2; DNA: TGTGCCAGCAGGCTTACAAGACAGACTCCTTATGGCTACACCTTC; CDR3: CASRLTRQTPYGYTF
size: -; V: TRBV5-1; D: TRBD2; J: TRBJ2-5; DNA: TGCGCCAGCAGCGGCGGGAGTACCGCAGGAGAGACCCAGTACTTC; CDR3: CASSGGSTAGETQYF
size: -; V: TRBV28; D: TRBD1; J: TRBJ1-1; DNA: TGTGCCAGCAGCCGGACAGGGATGAACACTGAAGCTTTCTTT; CDR3: CASSRTGMNTEAFF
size: -; V: TRBV19; D: TRBD1; J: TRBJ1-3; DNA: TGTGCCAGTACCCCGGTCACGGCCCAGGGGGGTTCTGGAAACACCATATATTTT; CDR3: CASTPVTAQGGSGNTIYF
size: -; V: TRBV5-1; D: TRBD2; J: TRBJ2-7; DNA: TGCGCCAGCAGCTTGGGACTAGCGGGAGTCGAGCAGTACTTC; CDR3: CASSLGLAGVEQYF
size: few; V: TRBV25-1; D: -; J: TRBJ1-3; DNA: TGTGCCAGCAGTGGGCGAAACAGGGCCGGAAACACCATATATTTT; CDR3: CASSGRNRAGNTIYF
size: -; V: TRBV11-2; D: -; J: TRBJ1-1; DNA: TGTGCCAGCAGGGCCGGGGTGTGGGCCACTGAAGCTTTCTTT; CDR3: CASRAGVWATEAFF
size: -; V: TRBV28; D: TRBD2; J: TRBJ2-1; DNA: TGTGCCAGCAGTGCGCGGCTAGCGGGAGGGAATGAGCAGTTCTTC; CDR3: CASSARLAGGNEQFF
size: once; V: TRBV11-2; D: TRBD1; J: TRBJ1-2; DNA: TGTGCCAGCGAACTTGCCGGGACAGACTATGGCTACACCTTC; CDR3: CASELAGTDYGYTF
size: -; V: TRBV10-3; D: TRBD1; J: TRBJ2-1; DNA: TGTGCCATCAGGCCCCTTGGGACAGGGGGCAATGAGCAGTTCTTC; CDR3: CAIRPLGTGGNEQFF
size: once; V: TRBV19; D: TRBD1; J: TRBJ2-6; DNA: TGTGCCAGTAGCCGCCGGGACAGGGACTCCACGGGGGCCAACGTCCTGACTTTC; CDR3: CASSRRDRDSTGANVLTF